Detailed here is one TCR beta chain. Its antigen is unknown. V gave up 5 bases and J gave up 0 bases, with 16 bases separating them. Germline loops: CDR1 PRHDT, CDR2 FYEKMQ (reference sequence). The CDR3 sequence is 16 residues long. The protocol was immunoSEQ multiplex PCR, while the TCRdb copy is restricted to in-frame clones and leaves out a portion. The repertoire holds some 140,000 clones, with approximately 92% as singletons. This sample is drawn from a study of graft-versus-host responses after intestinal transplantation. Study information: Multivisceral, liver-intestinal, or isolated intestinal transplants were received by the recipients. Each recipient received anti-thymocyte globulin induction, then tacrolimus and steroids for around three years.

Overall study results and limits: After transplant, early declines in HvG clones were associated with peak levels of circulating GvH clones. GvH clones turned up in recipient marrow; some had shown up first in ileum or blood.

The clonotype originates from a human donor who received an intestinal transplant. This specimen was unstimulated CD4+ T cells sorted from spleen or lymph node cells, taken before intestinal transplant. This chain joins TRBV13 and TRBJ1-1, with D perhaps TRBD1 (6 bases). CDR3 amino acids: CASSPPGGGVNTEAFF. CDR3 nucleotides: TGTGCCAGCAGCCCCCCCGGGGGGGGCGTGAACACTGAAGCTTTCTTT.